This entry lists 6 T cell receptor beta chains sequenced from one sample in a study of blood T cell repertoires in COVID-19 (dated by TCRdb to about 2020). The method was the immunoSEQ multiplex PCR assay. TCRdb retrieved this table from immuneACCESS and kept in-frame rearrangements only. Not all clones are present; in checked studies, unresolved V genes account for under half, and no reason is known for the remainder. A total of about 150,000 clones appear in this sample, 84% of them only once. Clones ranked in the top ten supply roughly 45% of the sample. Source material: peripheral blood. Source of these receptors: a human donor in a cohort sampled during active COVID-19.

The chain has TRBV5-4 and TRBJ2-3; TRBD1 aligns across 8 bases. CDR1 and CDR2 (germline): SGHNT, YYREEE (reference sequence). Trimming cost V 3 bases and J 11 bases; bases outside gene matches: 20. CDR3 length: 17 residues. The CDR3, as DNA: TGTGCCAGCAGCTCAGGATCCGACAGGGGCATAGGCTCCGGGCAGTATTTT. Protein product: CASSSGSDRGIGSGQYF.

The rearrangement links TRBV11-2 to TRBJ2-3; TRBD2 matches at 11 bases. Germline-derived CDR1 and CDR2 are SGHAT and FQNNGV. This CDR3 contains 16 residues. Losses at the gene ends were 2 bases for V and 6 bases for J; bases not matched to a gene: 7. In DNA form, the CDR3 reads TGTGCCAGCAGCTTATTAGCGGGGGGGTATGGGGATACGCAGTATTTT. Protein: CASSLLAGGYGDTQYF. Using reference TRBV11-2 and TRBJ2-3 for the parts outside the CDR3, the full variable domain is EAGVAQSPRYKIIEKRQSVAFWCNPISGHATLYWYQQILGQGPKLLIQFQNNGVVDDSQLPKDRFSAERLKGVDSTLKIQPAKLEDSAVYLCASSLLAGGYGDTQYFGPGTRLTVL.

The genes are TRBV27 and TRBJ1-4; 9 nucleotides align to TRBD1. Losses at the gene ends were 5 bases for V and 7 bases for J; bases not matched to a gene: 14. The length of the CDR3 is 17 residues. The germline CDR1 and CDR2 sequences are MNHEY and SMNVEV (reference sequence). The CDR3 reads CASSPLSIGQGSEKLFF. The CDR3 bases are TGTGCCAGCAGTCCACTATCTATCGGACAGGGGAGTGAAAAACTGTTTTTT. The variable domain in full, with the rest retrieved from reference TRBV27 and TRBJ1-4, is EAQVTQNPRYLITVTGKKLTVTCSQNMNHEYMSWYRQDPGLGLRQIYYSMNVEVTDKGDVPEGYKVSRKEKRNFPLILESPSPNQTSLYFCASSPLSIGQGSEKLFFGSGTQLSVL.

V gene TRBV13 combines with J gene TRBJ1-6; the D is unclear. The CDR3 loop spans 16 amino acids. The ends were cut back, 0 bases at V and 2 bases at J, with 8 bases in the middle. The V gene's germline CDR1 is PRHDT and CDR2 FYEKMQ (reference sequence). In DNA, the CDR3 is TGTGCCAGCAGCTTAGGGGGAGTCGCCTATAATTCACCCCTCCACTTT. Protein sequence: CASSLGGVAYNSPLHF.

The chain recombines TRBV4-2 with TRBJ2-7, with D possibly matching TRBD1 (6 bases). CDR1 and CDR2 from the germline V gene are LGHNA and YNFKEQ. CDR3 length equals 13 residues. V lost 0 bases, J lost 10 bases, and 13 bases lay in between. The CDR3 DNA sequence: TGTGCCAGCAGCCAAGAGAGTTGGACAGTTCAGTACTTC. Translating it yields CASSQESWTVQYF.

This clone has just one count. The V call is TRBV21-1, the J call TRBJ2-1; the D segment call TRBD2 is taken from the table without a DNA check. TRBV21-1 is annotated as a pseudogene. The CDR3 contains 17 residues. The CDR3 DNA reads TGTGCCAGCAGCAAAGTCATGAGGCGGGAGGAGTACAATGAGCAGTTCTTC. It encodes CASSKVMRREEYNEQFF.